A single sample is the source of the 32 T cell receptor beta chains below, sequenced in a study of CD8+CD57+ T cells in acquired aplastic anemia. Profiling of TCR beta VDJ combinations and CDR3 sequences used genomic DNA as template. TCRdb processed the reads anew with MiXCR; each CDR3 protein has one entry. The data contain about 290,000 distinct CDR3 sequences, under 65% of them singletons. By flow cytometry, patients selected for sequencing had shown an expansion of CD8+CD57+ cells. Specimen: sorted CD4+, CD8+, or CD8+CD57+ T cells (not recorded which) from PBMCs. These receptors originate from a human donor with aplastic anemia.

This clonotype was observed a handful of times. In DNA form, the CDR3 reads TGTGCCAGCAGCTTAGCCCCTCTAGCGGGAAGAGATACGCAGTATTTT. It specifies CASSLAPLAGRDTQYF. The V call is TRBV7-9, the J call TRBJ2-3, with TRBD2 matching over 9 bases. Germline V lookup: CDR1 SEHNR, CDR2 FQNEAQ (reference sequence). Trimming at V came to 0 bases and at J to 5 bases, leaving 6 bases not matched to a gene. The length of the CDR3 is 16 residues.

The V gene is TRBV20-1, the J gene TRBJ1-1, with 11 bases lining up with TRBD1. With 4 bases clipped from V and 4 bases from J, the junction kept 8 bases outside the gene matches. The CDR3 consists of 15 residues. Looked up from germline, CDR1 is DFQATT and CDR2 is SNEGSKA (reference sequence). The CDR3 sequence: CSATRQGQGVTEAFF. The CDR3 DNA follows: TGCAGTGCTACCAGACAGGGACAGGGGGTCACTGAAGCTTTCTTT.

V gene TRBV5-1 combines with J gene TRBJ1-2; possibly TRBD1 for D (5 bases). Germline V gives CDR1 SGHRS, CDR2 YFSETQ. The length of the CDR3 is 16 residues. V was cut by 4 bases and J by 7 bases, with 23 bases left in between. For the CDR3, the DNA is TGCGCCAGCAGCCTTGGGGGTGGTAAAGTTGGTCGTGGCTACACCTTC. Translation gives CASSLGGGKVGRGYTF.

The chain joins TRBV19 to TRBJ1-4; TRBD1 agrees at 7 bases. The germline CDR1 and CDR2 sequences are LNHDA and SQIVND (reference sequence). This CDR3 region has 20 residues. J gave up 1 base and V 3 bases, and 17 bases lay outside the gene matches. This chain's CDR3 is CASSISQRQGGGGTNEKLFF. The CDR3 DNA reads TGTGCCAGTAGTATCTCCCAACGACAGGGCGGTGGTGGAACTAATGAAAAACTGTTTTTT. The full variable domain, rest sourced from reference TRBV19 and TRBJ1-4, is DGGITQSPKYLFRKEGQNVTLSCEQNLNHDAMYWYRQDPGQGLRLIYYSQIVNDFQKGDIAEGYSVSREKKESFPLTVTSAQKNPTAFYLCASSISQRQGGGGTNEKLFFGSGTQLSVL.

The chain joins TRBV24-1 to TRBJ2-3, with TRBD2 identical over 7 bases. Trimming took 3 bases from V and 0 from J; bases not matched to a gene: 8. The CDR3 extends over 17 amino acids. Germline V gene lookup returns CDR1 KGHDR and CDR2 SFDVKD. The DNA of the CDR3 is TGTGCCACCAGTGATCAACGGGGGGAAATAAGCACAGATACGCAGTATTTT. Its protein is CATSDQRGEISTDTQYF.

This clonotype was counted a few times. The chain recombines TRBV9 with TRBJ2-3; TRBD2 might be the D (6 bases). Germline CDR1 SGDLS, CDR2 YYNGEE. V was clipped by 0 bases and J by 1 base, with 9 bases between them. The length of the CDR3 is 15 residues. CDR3 bases: TGTGCCAGCAGCGTAGCTGGAGGGCGCACAGATACGCAGTATTTT. It yields the protein CASSVAGGRTDTQYF.

This clonotype came up many times. V gene TRBV3-1 combines with J gene TRBJ2-5; D perhaps matches TRBD2 (5 bases). This CDR3 has 16 residues. The V gene's germline CDR1 is LGHDT and CDR2 YNNKEL (reference sequence). The V end lost 5 bases, the J end lost 2 bases, and 18 bases lay between the germline ends. The CDR3 nucleotides are TGTGCCAGCAGCTATGACTTTCGGTCGGGACAAGAGACCCAGTACTTC. Protein: CASSYDFRSGQETQYF.

V is TRBV5-1 and J is TRBJ2-6; D is unresolved. In germline, CDR1 is SGHRS, CDR2 YFSETQ. Trimming stripped 4 bases from V and 1 base from J, with 9 bases between. The CDR3 extends over 15 amino acids. In nucleotides, the CDR3 is TGCGCCAGCAGCCTCTATCTGTCTGGGGCCAACGTCCTGACTTTC. This codes for CASSLYLSGANVLTF.

As regards this clonotype: At one end, the junction sequence differs from germline, possibly due to a read error. This chain joins TRBV7-6 and TRBJ2-3, with 14 bases aligning to TRBD2. The CDR3 covers 20 residues. The V gene's germline CDR1 is SGHVS and CDR2 FNYEAQ. This CDR3 is CASSLRGGLAGAFRTDTQYF. The CDR3 DNA sequence: TGTGCCAGCAGCCTACGGGGGGGACTAGCGGGAGCCTTTCGCACGGATACGCAGTATTTT.

The V and J genes are TRBV7-6 and TRBJ2-5, with a weak D call TRBD1 (7 bases). CDR1 is SGHVS and CDR2 is FNYEAQ in the germline V gene. This CDR3 contains 16 residues. Trimming removed 5 bases from V and 0 bases from J, with 16 bases in between. Here the CDR3 DNA reads TGTGCCAGCAGCCCATCAGGGGGGCGGAACCAAGAGACCCAGTACTTC. Encoded protein: CASSPSGGRNQETQYF. Drawing the rest from reference TRBV7-6 and TRBJ2-5, the complete variable domain is GAGVSQSPRYKVTKRGQDVALRCDPISGHVSLYWYRQALGQGPEFLTYFNYEAQQDKSGLPNDRFSAERPEGSISTLTIQRTEQRDSAMYRCASSPSGGRNQETQYFGPGTRLLVL.

The chain has TRBV27 and TRBJ2-7; 12 bases are shared with TRBD1. CDR1 and CDR2 (germline): MNHEY, SMNVEV (reference sequence). The CDR3 is 15 amino acids. V lost 6 bases to trimming and J lost 0 bases; unmatched junction nucleotides: 3. The CDR3 loop reads CASRGQGADSYEQYF. In nucleotides, the CDR3 is TGTGCCAGCAGGGGACAGGGGGCCGACTCCTACGAGCAGTACTTC.

Details on this clonotype: At one of its ends the junction is not consistent with the germline gene, which may arise from a read error. The chain carries TRBV11-1 and TRBJ1-4; D is unresolved. The CDR3 has 14 residues. The germline gives CDR1 SGHAT, CDR2 FQDESV (reference sequence). The CDR3 spells CASSPIAFPYLTMF. CDR3 DNA sequence: TGTGCCAGCAGCCCAATTGCGTTCCCTTACTTGACTATGTTT.

This clonotype was observed many times. The DNA of the CDR3 is TGCAGCGCCGGACAGGGGGCATCCACCGGGGAGCTGTTTTTT. Translated, it gives CSAGQGASTGELFF. The V gene is TRBV29-1, the J gene TRBJ2-2; 11 bases are shared with TRBD1. This CDR3 has 14 amino acids. V lost 7 bases, J lost 4 bases, and 5 bases stayed unmatched. Per germline, CDR1 SQVTM and CDR2 ANQGSEA.

CDR3: CAISGTSYEQYF. In nucleotides, the CDR3 is TGTGCCATCAGTGGGACCAGCTACGAGCAGTACTTC. This chain connects TRBV10-3 to TRBJ2-7; no firm D call. Germline V CDR1 and CDR2: ENHRY, SYGVKD. The CDR3 contains 12 residues. The V end lost 4 bases, the J end lost 3 bases, and 7 bases lay between the germline ends.

As for this clonotype: One end of the junction does not line up with germline, which may come from a read error. The V call is TRBV15, the J call TRBJ1-2, with D hard to call. This CDR3 is 15 amino acids long. From germline, CDR1 is LNHNV and CDR2 YYDKDF (reference sequence). The CDR3 region is CATSRDRNNVYVYTF. The CDR3 nucleotides are TGTGCCACCAGCAGAGACAGGAACAATGTGTATGTCTACACCTTC.

The chain uses TRBV7-9 and TRBJ2-3; D might be TRBD1 or TRBD2, each matching 5 bases. The V end lost 0 bases, the J end lost 4 bases, and 8 bases lay between the germline ends. In germline, CDR1 is SEHNR, CDR2 FQNEAQ (reference sequence). The CDR3 loop spans 14 amino acids. The CDR3 loop is CASSLAGPADTQYF. In DNA form, the CDR3 reads TGTGCCAGCAGCTTAGCGGGACCGGCAGATACGCAGTATTTT.

V gene TRBV10-1 combines with J gene TRBJ2-7, with TRBD2 matching 10 bases. Germline CDR1 and CDR2: WNHNN and SYGVQD (reference sequence). The CDR3 totals 15 residues. V lost 1 base and J lost 3; bases outside the gene matches: 3. Here the CDR3 DNA reads TGCGCCAGCAGTGAGTTAGCGGGGGGCTTCTACGAGCAGTACTTC. This codes for CASSELAGGFYEQYF.

This clonotype was seen repeatedly, ten times or more. This chain links TRBV7-7 with TRBJ2-5; 15 bases map to TRBD2. Germline V gene data show CDR1 as SSHAT and CDR2 as FNYEAQ (reference sequence). CDR3 size: 17 residues. V lost 5 bases, J lost 5 bases, and 9 bases stayed unmatched. CDR3 sequence reads: CASSEGLAGGGGETQYF. CDR3 nucleotides: TGTGCCAGCAGCGAGGGACTAGCGGGAGGAGGCGGGGAGACCCAGTACTTC. The full variable domain, its missing parts supplied by reference TRBV7-7 and TRBJ2-5, is GAGVSQSPRYKVTKRGQDVTLRCDPISSHATLYWYQQALGQGPEFLTYFNYEAQPDKSGLPSDRFSAERPEGSISTLTIQRTEQRDSAMYRCASSEGLAGGGGETQYFGPGTRLLVL.

The gene calls are TRBV20-1 and TRBJ1-5, with D maybe TRBD1 (6 bases). Deletions cut 0 bases from V and 1 base from J, with 16 bases between. The CDR3 has 17 residues. Per the germline V gene, CDR1 is DFQATT and CDR2 is SNEGSKA (reference sequence). CDR3 residues: CSARDISGGGSNQPQHF. The CDR3 region has the DNA TGCAGTGCTAGAGATATCAGTGGGGGCGGAAGCAATCAGCCCCAGCATTTT.

This clonotype was picked up many times. CDR3 nucleotide sequence: TGCAGTGTAACAGGGGCTAACTATGGCTACACCTTC. It codes for CSVTGANYGYTF. This chain uses TRBV20-1 with TRBJ1-2; 7 bases map to TRBD1. Germline CDR1 is DFQATT and CDR2 is SNEGSKA (reference sequence). V was clipped by 7 bases and J by 0 bases; unmatched bases: 2. CDR3 length: 12 residues.

This clonotype has at least ten counts. J is TRBJ2-7 and V is TRBV6-1; either TRBD1 or TRBD2 may supply D (6 bases each). Trimming cost V 2 bases and J 0 bases, with 11 bases left between them. Germline V gene lookup returns CDR1 MNHNS and CDR2 SASEGT. The CDR3 has 15 amino acids. The CDR3: CASSEKGGSSYEQYF. CDR3 DNA: TGTGCCAGCAGTGAAAAGGGGGGAAGCTCCTACGAGCAGTACTTC.

This clonotype was seen ten or more times. The rearrangement uses TRBV19 and TRBJ1-4; 7 nucleotides line up with TRBD1. The junction had 9 bases not matched to a gene; V was cut back by 4 bases and J by 7 bases. Germline V CDR1 and CDR2: LNHDA, SQIVND (reference sequence). This CDR3 comprises 15 residues. For the CDR3, the DNA is TGTGCCAGTAGTACGCTTGGAGGACAGGTTGAAAAACTGTTTTTT. Protein product: CASSTLGGQVEKLFF.

V and J are TRBV7-3 and TRBJ2-5, with D possibly being TRBD2 (6 bases). CDR1 and CDR2 from the germline V gene are SGHTA and FQGTGA. The CDR3 extends over 16 amino acids. The V and J ends lost 7 bases and 5 bases respectively, with 23 bases between them. The chain's CDR3 is CASKVRGGPNGETQYF. The CDR3, as DNA: TGTGCCAGCAAAGTGCGGGGAGGACCCAACGGGGAGACCCAGTACTTC.

The CDR3 sequence is CASSMGPTGSETQYF. In nucleotides, the CDR3 is TGTGCCAGTAGTATGGGCCCCACAGGTTCGGAGACCCAGTACTTC. The V gene is TRBV19, the J gene TRBJ2-5; tentative D call: TRBD1 (5 bases). The V end was cut by 3 bases, the J end by 5 bases, with 16 bases between. Germline V gives CDR1 LNHDA, CDR2 SQIVND (reference sequence). This CDR3 region has 15 residues.

The rearrangement joins TRBV5-1 to TRBJ2-1, with D perhaps TRBD2 (5 bases). CDR1 SGHRS and CDR2 YFSETQ come from the germline V gene. V was pared by 0 bases and J by 4 bases, with 11 bases between. The CDR3 extends over 15 amino acids. In DNA, the CDR3 is TGCGCCAGCAGCTTGGAGGCTAGCTTATACAATGAGCAGTTCTTC. Translating gives CASSLEASLYNEQFF.

The chain uses TRBV29-1 and TRBJ2-7, with 9 bases aligning to TRBD2. The CDR3 is 16 amino acids. Germline V gene lookup returns CDR1 SQVTM and CDR2 ANQGSEA. V was clipped by 0 bases and J by 2 bases; unmatched bases: 8. CDR3: CSVEDLRLAGTYEQYF. The CDR3, as DNA: TGCAGCGTTGAAGATCTTCGGCTAGCGGGAACCTACGAGCAGTACTTC.

For the CDR3, the DNA is TGTGCCAGCAGTGAGCAAGTTGGGGGGAATTCACCCCTCCACTTT. Translated, it gives CASSEQVGGNSPLHF. This chain connects TRBV2 to TRBJ1-6; D perhaps matches TRBD1 (5 bases). Germline V gene lookup returns CDR1 SNHLY and CDR2 FYNNEI. The CDR3 is made up of 15 amino acids. V lost 3 bases and J 7 bases, leaving 13 bases between the germline ends.

The chain joins TRBV24-1 to TRBJ2-3, with TRBD1 matching over 11 bases. Germline CDR1 reads KGHDR; CDR2 reads SFDVKD. After removal of 7 bases from V and 3 bases from J, the junction contained 8 bases not matched to a gene. This CDR3 comprises 16 residues. CDR3 region: CATRSGTGGNTDTQYF. In DNA form, the CDR3 reads TGTGCCACCAGATCCGGGACAGGGGGAAATACAGATACGCAGTATTTT.

The V gene is TRBV12-3 or TRBV12-4, the J gene TRBJ2-5; 7 positions agree with TRBD2. Unmatched junction bases numbered 3, after V lost 5 bases and J lost 0 bases. This CDR3 is built from 14 residues. CDR3: CASSRGGYQETQYF. Written as DNA, the CDR3 is TGTGCCAGCAGTCGCGGGGGTTACCAAGAGACCCAGTACTTC.

In its sample, this clonotype was seen many times. The rearrangement joins TRBV5-4 to TRBJ2-1; 8 bases fit TRBD2. V shed 1 base, J shed 0 bases, and the junction held 0 bases outside the gene matches. This CDR3 spans 15 amino acids. From germline, CDR1 is SGHNT and CDR2 YYREEE (reference sequence). The CDR3 region is CASSLSGSSYNEQFF. CDR3 nucleotide sequence: TGTGCCAGCAGCTTGAGCGGGAGCTCCTACAATGAGCAGTTCTTC.

This sequence joins TRBV5-1 and TRBJ2-1; 10 bases are a match to TRBD1. V was clipped by 5 bases and J by 6 bases; unmatched bases: 5. The V gene's germline CDR1 is SGHRS and CDR2 YFSETQ. This CDR3 contains 14 residues. CDR3 in DNA: TGCGCCAGCAGGGACGGACAGGGGGGCAATGAGCAGTTCTTC. As protein: CASRDGQGGNEQFF.

The V call is TRBV29-1, the J call TRBJ2-1, with 9 bases identical to TRBD1. V shed 4 bases, J shed 8 bases, and the junction held 6 bases outside the gene matches. Germline loops: CDR1 SQVTM, CDR2 ANQGSEA. The CDR3 has 13 residues. CDR3 DNA sequence: TGCAGCGTTGTGGGGACAGGGCGGGATGAGCAGTTCTTC. This codes for CSVVGTGRDEQFF.